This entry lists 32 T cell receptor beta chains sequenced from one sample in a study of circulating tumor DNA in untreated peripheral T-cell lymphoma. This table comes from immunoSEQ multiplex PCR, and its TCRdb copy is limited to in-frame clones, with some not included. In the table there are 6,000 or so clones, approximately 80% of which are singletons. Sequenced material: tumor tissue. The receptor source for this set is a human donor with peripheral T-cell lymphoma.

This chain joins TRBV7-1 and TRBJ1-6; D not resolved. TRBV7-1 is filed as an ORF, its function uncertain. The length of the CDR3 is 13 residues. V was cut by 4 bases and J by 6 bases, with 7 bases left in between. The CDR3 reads CASSLESNSPLHF. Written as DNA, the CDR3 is TGTGCCAGCAGCTTAGAGTCTAATTCACCCCTCCACTTT.

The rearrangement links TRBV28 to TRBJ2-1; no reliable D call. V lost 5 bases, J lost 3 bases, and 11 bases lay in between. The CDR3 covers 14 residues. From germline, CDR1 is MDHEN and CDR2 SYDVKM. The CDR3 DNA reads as TGTGCCAGCAGTCCCAAGAGCTACTACAATGAGCAGTTCTTC. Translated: CASSPKSYYNEQFF.

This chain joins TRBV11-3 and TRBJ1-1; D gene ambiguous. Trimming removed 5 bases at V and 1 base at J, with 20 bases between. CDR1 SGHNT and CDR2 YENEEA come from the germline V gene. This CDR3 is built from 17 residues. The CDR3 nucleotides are TGTGCCAGCAGCCTTTTGGGCCCCAACCCAGAGAACACTGAAGCTTTCTTT. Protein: CASSLLGPNPENTEAFF.

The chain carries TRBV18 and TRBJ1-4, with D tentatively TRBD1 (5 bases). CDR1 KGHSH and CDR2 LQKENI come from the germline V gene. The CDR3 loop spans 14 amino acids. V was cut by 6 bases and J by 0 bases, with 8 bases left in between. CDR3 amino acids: CASSRGATNEKLFF. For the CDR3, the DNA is TGTGCCAGCTCCCGGGGGGCAACTAATGAAAAACTGTTTTTT.

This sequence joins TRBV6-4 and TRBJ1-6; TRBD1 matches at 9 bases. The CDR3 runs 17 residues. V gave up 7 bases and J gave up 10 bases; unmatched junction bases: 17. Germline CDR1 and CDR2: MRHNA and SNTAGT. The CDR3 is CASIRLPAGQGSSPLHF. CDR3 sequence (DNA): TGTGCCAGCATCCGTCTTCCGGCGGGACAGGGAAGCTCACCCCTCCACTTT.

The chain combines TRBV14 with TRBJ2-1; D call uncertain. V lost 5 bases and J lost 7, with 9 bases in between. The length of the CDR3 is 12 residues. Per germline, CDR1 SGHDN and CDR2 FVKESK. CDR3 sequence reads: CASSSQINEQFF. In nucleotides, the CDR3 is TGTGCCAGCAGCTCCCAGATAAATGAGCAGTTCTTC.

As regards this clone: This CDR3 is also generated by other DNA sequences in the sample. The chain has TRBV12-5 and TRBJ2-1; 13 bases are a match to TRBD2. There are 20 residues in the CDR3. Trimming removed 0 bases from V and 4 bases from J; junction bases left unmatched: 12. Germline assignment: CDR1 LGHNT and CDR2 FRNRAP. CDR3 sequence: CASGLVFGLAGESEYNEQFF. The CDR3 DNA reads TGTGCTAGTGGTTTGGTCTTTGGACTAGCGGGGGAGTCGGAATACAATGAGCAGTTCTTC.

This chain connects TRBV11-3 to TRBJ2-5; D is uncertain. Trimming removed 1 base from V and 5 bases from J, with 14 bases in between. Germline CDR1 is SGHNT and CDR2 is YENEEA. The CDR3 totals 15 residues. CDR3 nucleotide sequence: TGTGCCAGCAGCTTAGGGCCAATTGGCTGGGAGACCCAGTACTTC. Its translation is CASSLGPIGWETQYF.

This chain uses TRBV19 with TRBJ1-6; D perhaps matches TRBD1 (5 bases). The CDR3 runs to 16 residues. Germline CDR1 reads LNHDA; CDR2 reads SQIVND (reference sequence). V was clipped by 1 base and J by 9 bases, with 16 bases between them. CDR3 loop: CASSIAGTPLVSPLHF. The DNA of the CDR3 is TGTGCCAGTAGTATAGCCGGGACCCCTCTCGTTTCACCCCTCCACTTT.

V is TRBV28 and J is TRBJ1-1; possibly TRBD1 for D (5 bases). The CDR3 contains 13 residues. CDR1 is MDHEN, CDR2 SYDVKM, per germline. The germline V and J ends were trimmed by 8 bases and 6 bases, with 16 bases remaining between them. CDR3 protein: CASGGLGSPEAFF. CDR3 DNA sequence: TGTGCCAGCGGGGGACTGGGATCCCCTGAAGCTTTCTTT.

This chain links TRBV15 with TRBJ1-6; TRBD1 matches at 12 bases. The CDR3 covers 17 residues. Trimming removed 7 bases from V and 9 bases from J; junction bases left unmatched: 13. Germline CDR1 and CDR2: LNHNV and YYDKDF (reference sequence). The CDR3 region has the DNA TGTGCCACCAAACTTTTCAGGGACAGGGGGCTAGTTTCACCCCTCCACTTT. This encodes CATKLFRDRGLVSPLHF.

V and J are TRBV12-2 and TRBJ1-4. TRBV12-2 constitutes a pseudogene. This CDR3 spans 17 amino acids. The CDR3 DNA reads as TGTGCAAGTCGCCTAGCCGGGGGCCGGGGGATAAAAGAAAAACTGTTTTTT. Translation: CASRLAGGRGIKEKLFF.

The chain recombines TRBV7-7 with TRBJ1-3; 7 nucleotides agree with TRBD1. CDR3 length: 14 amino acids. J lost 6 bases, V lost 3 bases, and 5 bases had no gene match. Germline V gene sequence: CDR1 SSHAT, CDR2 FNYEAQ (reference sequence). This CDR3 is CASSLFQGVNTIYF. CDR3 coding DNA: TGTGCCAGCAGCTTGTTCCAGGGGGTAAACACCATATATTTT.

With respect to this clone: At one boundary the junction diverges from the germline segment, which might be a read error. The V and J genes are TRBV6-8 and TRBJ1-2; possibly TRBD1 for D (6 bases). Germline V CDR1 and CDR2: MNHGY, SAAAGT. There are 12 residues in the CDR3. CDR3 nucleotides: TGTGCCATCAGTCGACAGGCTGATGGCTACACCTTC. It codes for CAISRQADGYTF.

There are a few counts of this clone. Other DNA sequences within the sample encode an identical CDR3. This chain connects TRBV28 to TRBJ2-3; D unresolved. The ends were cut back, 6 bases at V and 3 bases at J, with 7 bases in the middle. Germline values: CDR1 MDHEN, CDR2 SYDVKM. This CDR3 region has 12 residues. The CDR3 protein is CASSDRTDTQYF. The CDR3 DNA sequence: TGTGCCAGCAGCGACCGGACAGATACGCAGTATTTT.

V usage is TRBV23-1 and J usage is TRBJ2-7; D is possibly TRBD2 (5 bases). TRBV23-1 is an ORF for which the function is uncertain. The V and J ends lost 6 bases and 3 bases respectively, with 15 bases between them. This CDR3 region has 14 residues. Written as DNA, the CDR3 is TGCGCCAGCAGCTTTTACGGGGTGATCTACGAGCAGTACTTC. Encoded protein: CASSFYGVIYEQYF.

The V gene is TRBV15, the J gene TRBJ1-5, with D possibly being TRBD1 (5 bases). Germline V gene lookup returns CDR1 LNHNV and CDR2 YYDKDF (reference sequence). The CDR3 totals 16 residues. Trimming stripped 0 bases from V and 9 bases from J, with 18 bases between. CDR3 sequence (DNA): TGTGCCACCAGCAGAGATAGAGCGGACCTAGGGGTGCCCCAGCATTTT. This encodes CATSRDRADLGVPQHF.

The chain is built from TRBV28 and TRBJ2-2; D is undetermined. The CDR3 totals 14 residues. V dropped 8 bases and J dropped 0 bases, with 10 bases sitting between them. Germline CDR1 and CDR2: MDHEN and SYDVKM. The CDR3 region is CASRKQTNTGELFF. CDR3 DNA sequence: TGTGCCAGCCGTAAGCAGACGAACACCGGGGAGCTGTTTTTT.

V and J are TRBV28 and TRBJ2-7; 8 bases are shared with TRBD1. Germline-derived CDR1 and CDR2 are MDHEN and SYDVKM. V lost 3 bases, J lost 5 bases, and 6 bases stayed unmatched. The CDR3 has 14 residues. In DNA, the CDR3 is TGTGCCAGCAGTTTGGGCGACAGGGGAAACGAGCAGTACTTC. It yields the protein CASSLGDRGNEQYF.

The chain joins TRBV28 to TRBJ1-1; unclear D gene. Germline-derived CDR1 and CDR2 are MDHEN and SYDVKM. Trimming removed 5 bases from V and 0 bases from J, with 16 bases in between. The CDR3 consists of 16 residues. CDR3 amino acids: CASSTTRPPMNTEAFF. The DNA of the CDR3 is TGTGCCAGCAGTACTACAAGGCCACCCATGAACACTGAAGCTTTCTTT.

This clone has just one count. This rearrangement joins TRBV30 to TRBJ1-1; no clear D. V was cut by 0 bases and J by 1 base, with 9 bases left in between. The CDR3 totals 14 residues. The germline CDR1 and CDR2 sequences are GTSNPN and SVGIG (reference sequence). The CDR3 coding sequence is TGTGCCTGGAGTGTACGGCATTCGAACACTGAAGCTTTCTTT. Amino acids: CAWSVRHSNTEAFF.

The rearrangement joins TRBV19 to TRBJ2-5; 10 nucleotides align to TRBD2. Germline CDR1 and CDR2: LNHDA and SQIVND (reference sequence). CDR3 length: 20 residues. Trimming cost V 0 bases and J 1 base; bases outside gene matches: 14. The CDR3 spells CASSIELSFGLAGVQETQYF. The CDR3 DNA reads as TGTGCCAGTAGTATAGAATTATCTTTCGGGCTAGCGGGGGTCCAAGAGACCCAGTACTTC.

CDR3 sequence: CASSTESTRNCQFF. Here the CDR3 DNA reads TGTGCCAGCAGTACCGAATCGACAAGGAATTGCCAGTTCTTC. The rearrangement uses TRBV28 and TRBJ2-1; D not resolved. In germline, CDR1 is MDHEN, CDR2 SYDVKM. Trimming shortened V by 5 bases and J by 13 bases, and 21 bases separated the two germline ends. This CDR3 region has 14 residues.

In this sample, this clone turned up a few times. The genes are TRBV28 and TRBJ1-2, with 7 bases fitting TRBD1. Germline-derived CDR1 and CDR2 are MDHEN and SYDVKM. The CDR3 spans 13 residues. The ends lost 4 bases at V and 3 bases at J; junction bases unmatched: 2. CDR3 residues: CASSSGQDYGYTF. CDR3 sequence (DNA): TGTGCCAGCAGTTCCGGACAGGACTATGGCTACACCTTC.

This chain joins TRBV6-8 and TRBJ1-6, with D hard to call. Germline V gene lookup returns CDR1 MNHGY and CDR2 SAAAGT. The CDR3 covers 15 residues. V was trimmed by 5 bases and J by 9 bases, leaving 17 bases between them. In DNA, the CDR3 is TGTGCCAGCAGTGATATCTTGGACGTGGGTTCACCCCTCCACTTT. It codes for CASSDILDVGSPLHF.

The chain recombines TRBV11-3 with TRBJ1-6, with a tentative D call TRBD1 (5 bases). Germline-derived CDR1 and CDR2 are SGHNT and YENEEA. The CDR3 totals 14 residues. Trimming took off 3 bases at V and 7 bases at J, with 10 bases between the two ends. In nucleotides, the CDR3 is TGTGCCAGCAGCTTTACTTCAGGGAATTCACCCCTCCACTTT. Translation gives CASSFTSGNSPLHF.

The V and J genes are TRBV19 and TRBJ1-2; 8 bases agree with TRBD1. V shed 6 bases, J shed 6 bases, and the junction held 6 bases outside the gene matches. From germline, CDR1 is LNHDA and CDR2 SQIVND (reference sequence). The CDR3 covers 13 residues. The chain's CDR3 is CASRVDREHGYTF. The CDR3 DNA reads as TGTGCCAGTAGGGTGGACAGGGAACATGGCTACACCTTC.

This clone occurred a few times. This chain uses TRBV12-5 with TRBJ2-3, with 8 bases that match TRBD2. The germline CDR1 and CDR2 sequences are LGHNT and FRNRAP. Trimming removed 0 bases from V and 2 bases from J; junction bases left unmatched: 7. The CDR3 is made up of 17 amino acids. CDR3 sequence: CASGLVPGGGPTDTQYF. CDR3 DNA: TGTGCTAGTGGTTTGGTACCGGGAGGGGGGCCCACAGATACGCAGTATTTT. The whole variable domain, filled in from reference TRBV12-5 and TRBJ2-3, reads DARVTQTPRHKVTEMGQEVTMRCQPILGHNTVFWYRQTMMQGLELLAYFRNRAPLDDSGMPKDRFSAEMPDATLATLKIQPSEPRDSAVYFCASGLVPGGGPTDTQYFGPGTRLTVL.

The CDR3 protein is CASSLEGLYNSPLHF. The CDR3 DNA reads as TGTGCCAGCAGCTTAGAAGGGCTCTATAATTCACCCCTCCACTTT. V and J are TRBV11-3 and TRBJ1-6; no firm D call. The V gene lost 0 bases and the J gene lost 3 bases, with 6 bases spanning the gap. The V gene's germline CDR1 is SGHNT and CDR2 YENEEA. CDR3 length: 15 residues.

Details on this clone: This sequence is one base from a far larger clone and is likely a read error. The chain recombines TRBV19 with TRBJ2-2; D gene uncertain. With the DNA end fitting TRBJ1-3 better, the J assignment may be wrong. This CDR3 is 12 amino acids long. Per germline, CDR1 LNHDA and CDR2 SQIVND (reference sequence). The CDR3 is CASISSRNTIYF. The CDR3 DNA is TGTGCCAGTATTTCGTCGAGAAACACCATATATTTT.

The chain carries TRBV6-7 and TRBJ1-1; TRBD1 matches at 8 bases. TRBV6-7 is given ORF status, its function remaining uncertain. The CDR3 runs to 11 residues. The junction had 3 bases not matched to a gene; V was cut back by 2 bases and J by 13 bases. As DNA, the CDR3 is TGTGCCAGCAGTTACCCGGGACAGGTTTTCTTT. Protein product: CASSYPGQVFF.

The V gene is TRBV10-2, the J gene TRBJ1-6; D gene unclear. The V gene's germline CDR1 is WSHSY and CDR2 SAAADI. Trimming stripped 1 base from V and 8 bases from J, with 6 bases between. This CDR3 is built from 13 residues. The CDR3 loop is CASSEYTDSPLHF. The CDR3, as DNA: TGCGCCAGCAGTGAGTACACGGATTCACCCCTCCACTTT.